This T cell receptor beta chain was identified during a study of blood T cells in healthy people across ages. General observations from the study: Fewer expanded clones and more diversity marked long-lived versus aged donors.

Of note for this clonotype: The antigen is not known.

Germline V gene data show CDR1 as SGHRS and CDR2 as YFSETQ. This CDR3 is 16 amino acids long. A sample-barcoded 5' primer and a J-beta primer mix were used in a second PCR of about 6 to 11 cycles. TCRdb analysed the 5' RACE reads with MiXCR anew, one entry per CDR3 protein. The sample has approximately 800,000 distinct CDR3 sequences, about 55% seen once; the top ten hold approximately 40%. The genes are TRBV5-1 and TRBJ2-1; no reliable D call. The J call may be in error: the DNA end matches TRBJ2-7 better. This clonotype was obtained from a man of 80 years or more in good health. Sequenced input: blood. CDR3 nucleotides: TGCGCCAGCAGCTTGGTCCCCCGGGCTGGCCCCAACGAGCAGTACTTC. It encodes CASSLVPRAGPNEQYF.